The rows below give T cell receptor beta chains drawn from one sample of a study of CD8 T cells in Susac syndrome. TCRdb passed the immunoSEQ multiplex PCR reads through MiXCR, listing each CDR3 protein once. The sample records 150,000 to 200,000 distinct CDR3 sequences, 90% to 95% being singletons. Sequencing used CD4+ T cells from PBMCs. The receptor source for this set is a human donor with Susac syndrome. CDR3s include the opening cysteine and the closing phenylalanine or tryptophan. The order of the fields is clone size, D gene, V gene, J gene, CDR3 protein, CDR3 DNA. The D gene is left open where the match is weak. Size tells how often a clone was seen (once, few, many) or the class of an expanded clone, and some rows leave it out.

once,TRBD2,TRBV30,TRBJ2-5,CAWSPGLAYQETQYF,TGTGCCTGGAGTCCGGGACTAGCGTACCAAGAGACCCAGTACTTC
NA,TRBD2,TRBV5-1,TRBJ2-1,CASSLATTSGGFEQFF,TGCGCCAGCAGCTTGGCCACGACTAGCGGGGGGTTTGAGCAGTTCTTC
NA,TRBD1,TRBV5-1,TRBJ1-6,CASSPGTGGYNSPLHF,TGCGCCAGCAGCCCAGGGACAGGGGGCTATAATTCACCCCTCCACTTT
NA,TRBD2,TRBV28,TRBJ2-2,CASSLLAGGFGELFF,TGTGCCAGCAGTTTGCTAGCGGGAGGGTTCGGGGAGCTGTTTTTT
NA,NA,TRBV10-3,TRBJ2-3,CAIGLSTDTQYF,TGTGCCATCGGTCTTAGCACAGATACGCAGTATTTT
NA,TRBD1,TRBV11-2,TRBJ1-2,CASSRQGGNYGYTF,TGTGCCAGCAGTAGACAGGGCGGTAACTATGGCTACACCTTC
NA,TRBD2,TRBV11-2,TRBJ2-1,CASSSALKLAGVNEQFF,TGTGCCAGCAGCTCTGCCCTTAAACTAGCGGGGGTCAATGAGCAGTTCTTC
NA,NA,TRBV4-2,TRBJ2-7,CASSPVEVDRTYEQYF,TGTGCCAGCAGCCCAGTTGAGGTCGATCGGACCTACGAGCAGTACTTC
NA,TRBD1,TRBV3-1,TRBJ1-3,CASSQDPRQGLSGNTIYF,TGTGCCAGCAGCCAAGATCCGAGACAGGGGCTCTCTGGAAACACCATATATTTT
NA,NA,TRBV7-2,TRBJ1-4,CASSFARREKLFF,TGTGCCAGCAGCTTCGCCCGGAGGGAAAAACTGTTTTTT
NA,NA,TRBV24-1,TRBJ2-3,CATSDSSGTGGGDTQYF,TGTGCCACCAGTGACTCGTCCGGGACTGGTGGTGGAGATACGCAGTATTTT
NA,TRBD1,TRBV4-1,TRBJ1-2,CASSHWITGTGKTTNYGYTF,TGCGCCAGCAGCCATTGGATTACCGGGACAGGGAAAACGACTAACTATGGCTACACCTTC
once,TRBD1,TRBV2,TRBJ2-1,CASNRDRNNEQFF,TGTGCCAGCAACCGGGACAGAAACAATGAGCAGTTCTTC
NA,TRBD2,TRBV14,TRBJ2-1,CASSPRVKAGGINEQFF,TGTGCCAGCAGCCCTCGGGTTAAAGCGGGAGGTATCAATGAGCAGTTCTTC
NA,NA,TRBV12-3/TRBV12-4,TRBJ2-5,CASSPSGLQETQYF,TGTGCCAGCAGTCCGAGCGGGCTCCAAGAGACCCAGTACTTC
NA,TRBD2,TRBV12-3/TRBV12-4,TRBJ2-1,CASKTGGTSHNEQFF,TGTGCCAGCAAAACAGGTGGGACTAGCCACAATGAGCAGTTCTTC
NA,NA,TRBV9,TRBJ1-6,CASSVDTVSPLHF,TGTGCCAGCAGCGTAGATACAGTTTCACCCCTCCACTTT
NA,TRBD2,TRBV20-1,TRBJ2-1,CSAKSGLAFNEQFF,TGCAGTGCTAAATCGGGACTAGCCTTCAATGAGCAGTTCTTC
NA,NA,TRBV7-2,TRBJ1-2,CASSFNPLGSLGYGYTF,TGTGCCAGCAGCTTCAACCCGTTGGGCAGTCTCGGCTATGGCTACACCTTC
NA,NA,TRBV5-1,TRBJ2-2,CASSLRDTGELFF,TGCGCCAGCAGCTTGCGAGACACCGGGGAGCTGTTTTTT
NA,NA,TRBV11-2,TRBJ2-3,CASRVAELYTDTQYF,TGTGCCAGCAGGGTAGCGGAGCTCTACACAGATACGCAGTATTTT
NA,TRBD1,TRBV12-3/TRBV12-4,TRBJ2-7,CASSSYRDRGLEQYF,TGTGCCAGCAGCTCTTACCGGGACAGGGGGCTCGAGCAGTACTTC